Presented here are 20 T cell receptor beta chains from one specimen sequenced in a study of blood T cell repertoires in COVID-19. Here immunoSEQ multiplex PCR was the method, and the copy in TCRdb shows in-frame clones only, minus some. The sample holds approximately 140,000 clones, 88% seen once. The sequenced sample was peripheral blood. These receptors were obtained from a human donor with COVID-19, enrolled during active disease. The donor label of this sample is uncertain.

About this clone: At the DNA level, this CDR3 is encoded by other sequences in the same sample as well. The chain couples TRBV3-1 (or the pseudogene TRBV3-2) to TRBJ2-7; possible D gene TRBD2, 6 bases. The ends were cut back, 1 base at V and 2 bases at J, with 6 bases in the middle. The CDR3 has 13 amino acids. The V gene's germline CDR1 is LGHDT and CDR2 YNNKEL (reference sequence). The CDR3 DNA reads as TGTGCCAGCAGCCAAGCGGGGGCCTACGAGCAGTACTTC. The encoded protein is CASSQAGAYEQYF.

J is TRBJ2-5 and V is TRBV12-3 or TRBV12-4; tentatively, D is TRBD2 (5 bases). V gave up 3 bases and J gave up 5 bases, with 10 bases separating them. This CDR3 has 13 residues. CDR3 residues: CASSFEGLETQYF. CDR3 nucleotide sequence: TGTGCCAGCAGTTTTGAGGGTCTGGAGACCCAGTACTTC.

This clone appeared a single time. The rearrangement uses TRBV6-1 and TRBJ1-5; D is ambiguous. Germline loops: CDR1 MNHNS, CDR2 SASEGT. This CDR3 has 15 residues. With 3 bases removed from V and 0 bases from J, the gap between germline ends came to 9 bases. The CDR3 protein is CASSDRFYSNQPQHF. The CDR3 bases are TGTGCCAGCAGTGACAGGTTTTATAGCAATCAGCCCCAGCATTTT.

In its sample, this clone was seen once. The chain has TRBV7-9 and TRBJ2-5; 10 bases are a match to TRBD1. CDR1 and CDR2 (germline): SEHNR, FQNEAQ (reference sequence). There are 14 residues in the CDR3. With V trimmed by 4 bases and J by 3 bases, 2 bases remained unmatched. The CDR3 region has the DNA TGTGCCAGCAGCTCGGACAGGGGGGAAGAGACCCAGTACTTC. It specifies CASSSDRGEETQYF.

The J gene is TRBJ1-2, the V gene TRBV7-9, with TRBD1 identical over 10 bases. J lost 2 bases, V lost 5 bases, and 8 bases had no gene match. The length of the CDR3 is 16 residues. Germline V lookup: CDR1 SEHNR, CDR2 FQNEAQ (reference sequence). This CDR3 is CASSPGQGGPNYGYTF. In nucleotides, the CDR3 is TGTGCCAGCAGCCCAGGACAGGGGGGACCCAACTATGGCTACACCTTC.

The V call is TRBV11-2, the J call TRBJ1-2; the match to TRBD1 covers 7 bases. The CDR3 is 15 residues long. Looked up from germline, CDR1 is SGHAT and CDR2 is FQNNGV. V gave up 4 bases and J gave up 1 base; unmatched junction bases: 6. This CDR3 reads CASSSRDRDNYGYTF. Written as DNA, the CDR3 is TGTGCCAGCAGCTCTCGGGACAGAGATAACTATGGCTACACCTTC.

The genes are TRBV13 and TRBJ1-3; D possibly corresponds to TRBD1 (5 bases). Per the germline V gene, CDR1 is PRHDT and CDR2 is FYEKMQ (reference sequence). This CDR3 comprises 17 residues. The V gene lost 4 bases and the J gene lost 1 base, with 17 bases spanning the gap. CDR3 sequence reads: CASSSTTETASGNTIYF. DNA for the CDR3: TGTGCCAGCAGCTCGACGACGGAGACAGCTTCTGGAAACACCATATATTTT.

This clone was counted a single time. The CDR3 DNA is TGCGCCAGCAGCGAGGGACAGAGGAACCAGCCCCAGCATTTT. Its translation is CASSEGQRNQPQHF. The rearrangement links TRBV5-1 to TRBJ1-5, with 7 bases matching TRBD1. CDR1 SGHRS and CDR2 YFSETQ come from the germline V gene. The ends lost 4 bases at V and 7 bases at J; junction bases unmatched: 8. The CDR3 has 14 amino acids.

The chain employs TRBV13 and TRBJ2-7, with TRBD1 matching over 8 bases. Losses at the gene ends were 5 bases for V and 6 bases for J; bases not matched to a gene: 9. Germline CDR1 reads PRHDT; CDR2 reads FYEKMQ (reference sequence). The CDR3 has 14 residues. The CDR3 protein is CASSPDRERREQYF. Here the CDR3 DNA reads TGTGCCAGCAGCCCGGACAGGGAAAGACGCGAGCAGTACTTC.

This clone was seen once. The chain carries TRBV19 and TRBJ2-4; 8 bases are a match to TRBD1. The CDR3 covers 13 residues. In germline, CDR1 is LNHDA, CDR2 SQIVND (reference sequence). J was trimmed by 5 bases and V by 6 bases; bases with no gene match: 3. CDR3 nucleotides: TGTGCCAGTAGCGGACAGGGTCAAAACATTCAGTACTTC. This codes for CASSGQGQNIQYF.

The chain couples TRBV27 to TRBJ2-3; 9 bases match TRBD1. CDR1 MNHEY and CDR2 SMNVEV come from the germline V gene (reference sequence). J lost 4 bases, V lost 2 bases, and 4 bases had no gene match. The CDR3 has 15 amino acids. CDR3: CASSLGNRGPDTQYF. CDR3 nucleotides: TGTGCCAGCAGTTTAGGTAACAGGGGGCCAGATACGCAGTATTTT.

The chain combines TRBV6-5 with TRBJ1-2; TRBD1 aligns across 9 bases. The CDR3 contains 14 residues. Looked up from germline, CDR1 is MNHEY and CDR2 is SVGAGI. The trim removed 5 bases at V and 10 bases at J, leaving 11 bases unmatched. Written as DNA, the CDR3 is TGTGCCAGCAGTCCCGGGACAGGGTTTCAAGACTACACCTTC. The encoded protein is CASSPGTGFQDYTF.

The chain recombines TRBV11-2 with TRBJ2-3; maybe TRBD1 (5 bases). Germline V lookup: CDR1 SGHAT, CDR2 FQNNGV. The CDR3 sequence is 16 residues long. The V and J ends lost 4 bases and 4 bases respectively, with 18 bases between them. CDR3 sequence (DNA): TGTGCCAGCAGCTCCCGCGACAGCCCCCGGGCAGATACGCAGTATTTT. It is translated as CASSSRDSPRADTQYF.

The chain joins TRBV2 to TRBJ2-5, with 12 nucleotides matching TRBD2. Germline V gene lookup returns CDR1 SNHLY and CDR2 FYNNEI. The CDR3 sequence is 18 residues long. V was pared by 7 bases and J by 1 base, with 13 bases of the junction left unmatched. The CDR3: CASMAGLAGRSGQETQYF. The DNA for the CDR3 is TGTGCCAGCATGGCCGGACTAGCGGGGCGCAGTGGCCAAGAGACCCAGTACTTC.

This clone has only a few counts. The CDR3 sequence is CASSKTGRVTEAFF. In DNA form, the CDR3 reads TGTGCCAGCAGTAAGACAGGGCGGGTGACTGAAGCTTTCTTT. This chain joins TRBV9 and TRBJ1-1, with 7 positions matching TRBD1. The CDR3 extends over 14 amino acids. The germline gives CDR1 SGDLS, CDR2 YYNGEE. Trimming took 5 bases from V and 5 from J; bases not matched to a gene: 9.

A single count supports this clone. This chain joins TRBV5-1 and TRBJ1-2; D is perhaps TRBD1 (6 bases). Germline V gene sequence: CDR1 SGHRS, CDR2 YFSETQ. V was cut by 2 bases and J by 1 base, with 12 bases left in between. The CDR3 is 15 amino acids. This chain's CDR3 is CASSLTTGSNYGYTF. The DNA of the CDR3 is TGCGCCAGCAGCTTAACGACAGGTAGTAACTATGGCTACACCTTC.

The chain recombines TRBV2 with TRBJ1-4, with D possibly being TRBD1 (5 bases). Germline V CDR1 and CDR2: SNHLY, FYNNEI. The CDR3 is made up of 15 amino acids. The germline V and J ends were trimmed by 1 base and 6 bases, with 12 bases remaining between them. CDR3 in amino acids: CASSEGVGGDEKLFF. DNA of the CDR3: TGTGCCAGCAGTGAAGGGGTTGGGGGGGATGAAAAACTGTTTTTT.

V and J are TRBV10-2 and TRBJ2-7; 9 bases line up with TRBD2. The CDR3 contains 14 residues. The V gene end was trimmed by 1 base and the J gene end by 4 bases; junction bases not matched to a gene: 2. Per the germline V gene, CDR1 is WSHSY and CDR2 is SAAADI. The DNA of the CDR3 is TGCGCCAGCAGTGAGTTGAGCGGGAGGTACGAGCAGTACTTC. Protein product: CASSELSGRYEQYF.

The chain employs TRBV7-9 and TRBJ1-3; D gene unclear. The CDR3 has 16 residues. Germline CDR1 reads SEHNR; CDR2 reads FQNEAQ (reference sequence). The germline V and J ends were trimmed by 5 bases and 0 bases, with 14 bases remaining between them. CDR3 protein: CASSPPGQSSGNTIYF. CDR3 bases: TGTGCCAGCAGCCCGCCGGGTCAGAGCTCTGGAAACACCATATATTTT.

The gene calls are TRBV4-2 and TRBJ2-3, with 15 bases matching TRBD2. The CDR3 is 22 amino acids. The germline gives CDR1 LGHNA, CDR2 YNFKEQ. J was trimmed by 3 bases and V by 4 bases; bases with no gene match: 20. The CDR3 region is CASSPPSWGWTSGGAGTDTQYF. The CDR3 bases are TGTGCCAGCAGCCCCCCCTCCTGGGGGTGGACTAGCGGGGGGGCCGGGACAGATACGCAGTATTTT.